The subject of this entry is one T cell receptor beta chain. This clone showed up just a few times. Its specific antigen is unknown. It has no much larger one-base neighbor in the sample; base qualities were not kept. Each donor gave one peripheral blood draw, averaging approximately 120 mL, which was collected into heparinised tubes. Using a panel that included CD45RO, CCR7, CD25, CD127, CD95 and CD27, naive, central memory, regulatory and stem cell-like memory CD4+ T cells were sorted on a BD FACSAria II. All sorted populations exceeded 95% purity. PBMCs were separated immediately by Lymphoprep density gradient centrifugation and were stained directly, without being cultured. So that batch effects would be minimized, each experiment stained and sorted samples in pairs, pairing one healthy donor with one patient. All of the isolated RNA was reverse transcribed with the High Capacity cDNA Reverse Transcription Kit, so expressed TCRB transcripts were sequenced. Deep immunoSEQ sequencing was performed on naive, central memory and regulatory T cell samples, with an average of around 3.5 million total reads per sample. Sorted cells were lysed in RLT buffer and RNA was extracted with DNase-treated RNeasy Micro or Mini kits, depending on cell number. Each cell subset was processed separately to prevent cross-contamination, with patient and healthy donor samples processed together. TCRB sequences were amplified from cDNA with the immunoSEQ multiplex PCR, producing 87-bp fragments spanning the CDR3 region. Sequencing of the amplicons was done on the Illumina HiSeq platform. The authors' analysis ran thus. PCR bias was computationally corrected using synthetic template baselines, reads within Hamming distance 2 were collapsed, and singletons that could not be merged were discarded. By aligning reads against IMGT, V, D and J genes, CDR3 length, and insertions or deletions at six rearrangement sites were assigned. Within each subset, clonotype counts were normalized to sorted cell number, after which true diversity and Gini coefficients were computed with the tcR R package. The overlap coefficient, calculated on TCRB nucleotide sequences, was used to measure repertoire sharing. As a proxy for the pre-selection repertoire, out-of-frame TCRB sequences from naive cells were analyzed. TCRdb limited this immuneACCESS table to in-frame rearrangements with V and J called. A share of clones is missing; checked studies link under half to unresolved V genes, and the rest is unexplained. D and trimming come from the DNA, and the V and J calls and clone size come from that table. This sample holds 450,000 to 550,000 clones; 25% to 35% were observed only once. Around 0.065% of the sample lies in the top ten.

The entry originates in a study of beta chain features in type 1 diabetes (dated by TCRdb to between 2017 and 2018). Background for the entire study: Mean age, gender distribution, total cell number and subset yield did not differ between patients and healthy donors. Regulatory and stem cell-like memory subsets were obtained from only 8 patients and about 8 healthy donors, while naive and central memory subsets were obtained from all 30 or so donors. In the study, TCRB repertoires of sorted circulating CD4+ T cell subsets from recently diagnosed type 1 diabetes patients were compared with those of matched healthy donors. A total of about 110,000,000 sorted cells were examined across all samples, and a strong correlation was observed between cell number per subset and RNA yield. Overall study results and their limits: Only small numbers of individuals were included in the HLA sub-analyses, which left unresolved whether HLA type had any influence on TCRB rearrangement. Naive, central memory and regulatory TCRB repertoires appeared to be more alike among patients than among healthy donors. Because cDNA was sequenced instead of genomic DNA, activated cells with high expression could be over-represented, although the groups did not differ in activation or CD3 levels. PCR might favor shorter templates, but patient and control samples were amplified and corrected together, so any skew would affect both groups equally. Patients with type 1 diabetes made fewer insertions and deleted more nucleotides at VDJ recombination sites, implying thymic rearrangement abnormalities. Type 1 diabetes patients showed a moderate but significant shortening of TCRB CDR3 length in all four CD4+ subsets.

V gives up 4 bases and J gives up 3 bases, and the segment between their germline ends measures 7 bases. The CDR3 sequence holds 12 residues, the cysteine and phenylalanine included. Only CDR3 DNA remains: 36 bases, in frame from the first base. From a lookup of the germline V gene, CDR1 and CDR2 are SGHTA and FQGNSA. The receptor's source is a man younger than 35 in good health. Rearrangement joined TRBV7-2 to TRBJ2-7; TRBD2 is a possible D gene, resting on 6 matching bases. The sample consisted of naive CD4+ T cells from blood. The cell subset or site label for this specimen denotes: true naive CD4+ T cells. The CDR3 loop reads CASSSTSYEQYF. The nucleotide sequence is TGTGCCAGCAGCTCGACTAGCTACGAGCAGTACTTC.